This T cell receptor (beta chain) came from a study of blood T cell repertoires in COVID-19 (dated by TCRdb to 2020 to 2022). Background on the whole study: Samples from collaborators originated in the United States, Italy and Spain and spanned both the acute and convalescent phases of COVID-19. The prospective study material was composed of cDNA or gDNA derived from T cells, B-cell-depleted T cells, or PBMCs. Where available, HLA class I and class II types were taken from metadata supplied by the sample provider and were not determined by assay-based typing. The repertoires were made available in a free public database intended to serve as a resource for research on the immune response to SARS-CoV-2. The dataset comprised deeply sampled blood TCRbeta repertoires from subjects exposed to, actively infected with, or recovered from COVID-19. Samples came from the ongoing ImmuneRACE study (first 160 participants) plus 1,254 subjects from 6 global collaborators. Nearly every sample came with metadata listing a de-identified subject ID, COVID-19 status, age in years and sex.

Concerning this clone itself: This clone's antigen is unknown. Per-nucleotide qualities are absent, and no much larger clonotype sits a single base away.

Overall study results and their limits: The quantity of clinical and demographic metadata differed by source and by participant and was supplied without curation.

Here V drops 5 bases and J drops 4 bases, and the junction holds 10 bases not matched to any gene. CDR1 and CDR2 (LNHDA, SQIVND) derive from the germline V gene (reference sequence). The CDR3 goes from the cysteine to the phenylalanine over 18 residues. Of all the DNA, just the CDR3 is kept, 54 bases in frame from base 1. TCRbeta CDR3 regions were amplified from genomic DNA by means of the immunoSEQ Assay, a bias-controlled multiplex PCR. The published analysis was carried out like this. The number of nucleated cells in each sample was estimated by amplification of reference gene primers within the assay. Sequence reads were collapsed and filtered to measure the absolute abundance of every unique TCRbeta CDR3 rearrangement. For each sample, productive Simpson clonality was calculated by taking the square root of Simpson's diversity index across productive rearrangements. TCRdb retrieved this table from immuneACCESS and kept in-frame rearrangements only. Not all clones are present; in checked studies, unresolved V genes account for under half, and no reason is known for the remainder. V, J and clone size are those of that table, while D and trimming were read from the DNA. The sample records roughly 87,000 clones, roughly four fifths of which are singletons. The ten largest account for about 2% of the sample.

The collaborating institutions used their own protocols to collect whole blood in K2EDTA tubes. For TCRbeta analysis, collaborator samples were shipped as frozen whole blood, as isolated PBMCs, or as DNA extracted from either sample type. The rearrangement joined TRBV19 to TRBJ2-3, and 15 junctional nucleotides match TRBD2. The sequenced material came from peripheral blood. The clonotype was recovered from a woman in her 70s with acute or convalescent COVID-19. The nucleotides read TGTGCCAGTAGTTCGATGTTCGGACTAGCGGGGGGGTCAGATACGCAGTATTTT. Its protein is CASSSMFGLAGGSDTQYF.